This note documents a single TCR beta chain sequence. Its antigen is not identified. This table comes from immunoSEQ multiplex PCR, and its TCRdb copy is limited to in-frame clones, with some not included. The sample lists about 360,000 clones; 86% were seen once. The data belong to a study of cytomegalovirus exposure and HLA in healthy donors. It was the roughly 120-subject validation cohort, separate from the 666-subject first cohort, to which the donors belonged. Study observations and caveats: A few chains linked to CMV were shown in vitro to be specific for CMV antigens. The listing of some 170 TCR beta chains classed them as cytomegalovirus-associated.

Germline CDR1 and CDR2: MNHNS and SASEGT. The germline V and J ends were trimmed by 6 bases and 4 bases, with 12 bases remaining between them. The CDR3 spans 13 residues. This chain links TRBV6-1 with TRBJ1-2; a weak D match, TRBD1 (5 bases). The sequenced material came from PBMCs. This clonotype was obtained from a woman aged 18-29 years in good health and CMV-seronegative. CDR3 amino acids: CASRAQGSYGYTF. The CDR3 DNA is TGTGCCAGCAGGGCCCAGGGAAGCTATGGCTACACCTTC.